The clone carrying this T cell receptor (beta chain) was seen only a few times. No antigen is known for it. This sample stems from a study of molecular identifiers for immune sequencing clone quantification. Germline CDR1 and CDR2: GTSNPN and SVGIG (reference sequence). The V gene end was trimmed by 7 bases and the J gene end by 7 bases; junction bases not matched to a gene: 14. The CDR3 is 14 residues long. Study-wide results and limits: Jurkat TCR RNA spiked in from one cell could reportedly be detected among about a million naive cells.

Bulk TCR libraries were made with methods that had been previously described and with listed TCR primers. TCRdb ran MiXCR on the PCR reads and lists one entry per CDR3 protein. This table has 350,000 or so distinct CDR3 sequences, 20% to 25% appearing once. The CD8+CD4-CCR7+CD45RA+ phenotype defined the sorted naive CD8 T cells. This TCR was sampled from a human donor in good health. Some libraries in this study had Jurkat cell RNA spiked in. The V and J genes are TRBV30 and TRBJ2-7; the match to TRBD1 covers 9 bases. What was sequenced was naive CD8+ T cells from blood, with Jurkat cell RNA spiked in. Specified subset: FACS-sorted CD8+CD4-CCR7+CD45RA+ naive T cells. CDR3 protein: CASSPGQGSEEQYF. CDR3 sequence (DNA): TGTGCCTCCAGCCCGGGACAGGGATCGGAAGAGCAGTACTTC.